Below are 15 T cell receptor beta chains sequenced from a single sample in a study of blood T cells in healthy people across ages. Primed by a sample-barcoded 5' primer and a J-beta primer mix, a second PCR proceeded for roughly 6 to 12 cycles. TCRdb re-analysed the 5' RACE reads in MiXCR, keeping a single row per CDR3 protein. Of approximately 1,700,000 distinct CDR3 sequences in the sample, 30% to 40% were seen once. The sample comprised blood. All receptors derive from a human donor in good health.

The chain has TRBV12-3 or TRBV12-4 and TRBJ1-2; 8 bases are a match to TRBD1. The CDR3 has 13 residues. J lost 7 bases, V lost 4 bases, and 5 bases had no gene match. The CDR3 region is CASSWTGTRGYTF. The CDR3 DNA is TGTGCCAGCAGTTGGACAGGGACGCGTGGCTACACCTTC.

This clonotype was picked up a small number of times. The chain has TRBV7-3 and TRBJ1-1; a possible D gene is TRBD1 (5 bases). V lost 6 bases to trimming and J lost 0 bases, with 20 bases between them. Germline V lookup: CDR1 SGHTA, CDR2 FQGTGA. The CDR3 spans 17 residues. The CDR3 coding sequence is TGTGCCAGCAGTTTTAAAGTGAGCCACAGGCTGAACACTGAAGCTTTCTTT. Translation gives CASSFKVSHRLNTEAFF.

The chain links TRBV20-1 to TRBJ1-2; 9 nucleotides agree with TRBD1. CDR1 is DFQATT, CDR2 SNEGSKA, per germline (reference sequence). This CDR3 has 13 residues. V lost 4 bases, J lost 8 bases, and 8 bases stayed unmatched. CDR3 sequence: CSATQQGAVGYTF. The DNA of the CDR3 is TGCAGTGCTACGCAACAGGGGGCCGTCGGCTACACCTTC.

CDR3 in DNA: TGTGCCAGCAGCCCCCCTCCCGGGACAACAGTTGCTAACTATGGCTACACCTTC. Its protein product is CASSPPPGTTVANYGYTF. The chain couples TRBV6-2 or TRBV6-3 to TRBJ1-2, with D possibly matching TRBD1 (6 bases). The germline V gene has CDR1 MNHEY and CDR2 SVGEGT. The CDR3 totals 18 residues. V gave up 6 bases and J gave up 0 bases, with 23 bases separating them.

V and J are TRBV11-1 and TRBJ1-1, with unresolved D. The germline V gene encodes CDR1 SGHAT and CDR2 FQDESV (reference sequence). The germline V and J ends were trimmed by 8 bases and 1 base, with 17 bases remaining between them. This CDR3 comprises 15 residues. CDR3 sequence (DNA): TGTGCCAGCCGTTCGACGGGCTACAAGAACACTGAAGCTTTCTTT. It yields the protein CASRSTGYKNTEAFF.

CDR3 in DNA: TGTGCCAGCACCCTAGGACAGGAGGATAACTATGGCTACACCTTC. Its translation is CASTLGQEDNYGYTF. The chain combines TRBV9 with TRBJ1-2, with 7 nucleotides matching TRBD1. The J segment lost 1 base and the V segment lost 6 bases, leaving 9 bases of the junction unmatched. Germline lookup yields CDR1 SGDLS and CDR2 YYNGEE. This CDR3 region has 15 residues.

V gene TRBV6-1 combines with J gene TRBJ2-7, with D perhaps TRBD1 or TRBD2 (6 bases each). This CDR3 is 17 amino acids long. Trimming left V 2 bases short and J 3 bases short, with 20 bases between. CDR1 and CDR2 from the germline V gene are MNHNS and SASEGT. CDR3 region: CASSEIIGGLEYYEQYF. In DNA form, the CDR3 reads TGTGCCAGCAGTGAAATCATTGGGGGGCTAGAATACTACGAGCAGTACTTC.

The gene calls are TRBV11-2 and TRBJ2-1, with TRBD2 matching over 10 bases. Germline lookup yields CDR1 SGHAT and CDR2 FQNNGV. The CDR3 spans 17 residues. The V and J ends lost 1 base and 8 bases, in that order; junction bases with no gene match: 11. The CDR3 protein is CASSLVQRGGVWYEQFF. For the CDR3, the DNA is TGTGCCAGCAGCTTAGTACAGCGGGGGGGCGTTTGGTATGAGCAGTTCTTC.

This rearrangement joins TRBV12-3 or TRBV12-4 to TRBJ1-4; the match to TRBD1 covers 9 bases. The CDR3 consists of 15 residues. V shed 5 bases, J shed 5 bases, and the junction held 6 bases outside the gene matches. CDR3 region: CASSARDRENEKLFF. The CDR3 DNA follows: TGTGCCAGCAGTGCCCGGGACAGGGAAAATGAAAAACTGTTTTTT.

V is TRBV12-3 or TRBV12-4 and J is TRBJ1-2; D ambiguous. The V and J ends lost 5 bases and 6 bases respectively, with 19 bases between them. The CDR3 length is 15 residues. The CDR3 loop reads CASSRYRAGGDGYTF. In nucleotides, the CDR3 is TGTGCCAGCAGTCGATACCGAGCAGGTGGGGATGGCTACACCTTC.

This clonotype was counted a few times. The chain links TRBV29-1 to TRBJ2-3; no clear D. The CDR3 covers 14 residues. V lost 1 base, J lost 2 bases, and 10 bases lay in between. Germline CDR1 is SQVTM and CDR2 is ANQGSEA. CDR3 region: CSVEGPEVTDTQYF. In DNA, the CDR3 is TGCAGCGTTGAAGGCCCAGAAGTCACAGATACGCAGTATTTT.

Concerning this clonotype: The CDR3 does not end in the conserved phenylalanine or tryptophan, so this is likely a read error. This CDR3 reads CASSPQDNSPLHC. In nucleotides, the CDR3 is TGTGCCAGCAGCCCTCAGGACAATTCACCCCTCCACTGT. V and J are TRBV9 and TRBJ1-6; D unresolved. Germline assignment: CDR1 SGDLS and CDR2 YYNGEE. This CDR3 region has 13 residues. V lost 4 bases and J 7 bases, leaving 9 bases between the germline ends.

This clonotype was detected a few times. J is TRBJ2-4 and V is TRBV12-3 or TRBV12-4; possible D gene TRBD2, 5 bases. This CDR3 is built from 17 residues. Trimming shortened V by 3 bases and J by 0 bases, and 15 bases separated the two germline ends. The CDR3 DNA reads TGTGCCAGCAGTTTCGGTTTCGGGGAGATAGCCAAAAACATTCAGTACTTC. Protein: CASSFGFGEIAKNIQYF.

This clonotype has a handful of counts. This chain links TRBV7-2 with TRBJ2-3; D might be TRBD2 (6 bases). Germline V gene data show CDR1 as SGHTA and CDR2 as FQGNSA. Trimming shortened V by 6 bases and J by 0 bases, and 16 bases separated the two germline ends. CDR3 length: 16 amino acids. In DNA, the CDR3 is TGTGCCAGCAGACTTTTTAGCGGCGGCAGCACAGATACGCAGTATTTT. This sequence encodes CASRLFSGGSTDTQYF. The full variable domain, rest sourced from reference TRBV7-2 and TRBJ2-3, is GAGVSQSPSNKVTEKGKDVELRCDPISGHTALYWYRQSLGQGLEFLIYFQGNSAPDKSGLPSDRFSAERTGGSVSTLTIQRTQQEDSAVYLCASRLFSGGSTDTQYFGPGTRLTVL.

The chain couples TRBV3-1 to TRBJ2-1; 13 bases fit TRBD2. The trim removed 5 bases at V and 5 bases at J, leaving 9 bases unmatched. The CDR3 is 17 amino acids. CDR1 LGHDT and CDR2 YNNKEL come from the germline V gene (reference sequence). CDR3 sequence (DNA): TGTGCCAGCAGCAGGACTAGCGGGGGACCTGCGGACAATGAGCAGTTCTTC. Translated, it gives CASSRTSGGPADNEQFF.